This T cell receptor (beta chain) was sequenced during a study of blood T cell repertoires in COVID-19. Study as a whole: Acute and convalescent COVID-19 samples came from the United States, Italy and Spain.

CDR3 length: 18 amino acids. The authors' processing: Amplifying reference gene primers gave estimates of nucleated cell counts. Method: immunoSEQ multiplex PCR; TCRdb's copy keeps in-frame clones and lacks some. V, J and clone size are taken as reported in that table, and D and trimming were inferred from the DNA itself. The sample yields over 65,000 clones, 60% to 80% seen once. Patients of the Seattle cohort, enrolled during active infection, were followed longitudinally. Source material: peripheral blood. V usage is TRBV12-2 and J usage is TRBJ1-2; the table names TRBD1, a call not compared with the DNA. TRBV12-2 is flagged as a pseudogene. This receptor was taken from a man in his fifties or sixties with COVID-19, enrolled during active disease. The CDR3 DNA is TGTGCAAGTCGCTTCATTTACCGAGACAGATATCTTTTGAGGGGCTACACCTTC. Encoded protein: CASRFIYRDRYLLRGYTF.